This record looks at one T cell receptor (beta chain) sequence and its context. What it binds is not known. This table comes from immunoSEQ multiplex PCR, and its TCRdb copy is limited to in-frame clones, with some not included. In the table there are hundreds of thousands of clones, roughly 97% of which are singletons. This CDR3 spans 13 amino acids. V was pared by 0 bases and J by 5 bases, with 5 bases between. Germline V gene data show CDR1 as SGHAT and CDR2 as FQNNGV. These data come from a study of shared clonotypes between healthy human individuals. Notes on the study in general: Among a few donors, approximately 5% of naive CD4 clonotypes were found in common.

Sequenced sample: naive CD4+ T cells sorted from blood. Stated subset: CD45RA+ positively selected. The source of this sequence is a woman aged 25 to 45 in good health. V usage is TRBV11-2 and J usage is TRBJ1-5; D gene unclear. The CDR3 region has the DNA TGTGCCAGCAGCTTAGACACAGATCAGCCCCAGCATTTT. Translated: CASSLDTDQPQHF.